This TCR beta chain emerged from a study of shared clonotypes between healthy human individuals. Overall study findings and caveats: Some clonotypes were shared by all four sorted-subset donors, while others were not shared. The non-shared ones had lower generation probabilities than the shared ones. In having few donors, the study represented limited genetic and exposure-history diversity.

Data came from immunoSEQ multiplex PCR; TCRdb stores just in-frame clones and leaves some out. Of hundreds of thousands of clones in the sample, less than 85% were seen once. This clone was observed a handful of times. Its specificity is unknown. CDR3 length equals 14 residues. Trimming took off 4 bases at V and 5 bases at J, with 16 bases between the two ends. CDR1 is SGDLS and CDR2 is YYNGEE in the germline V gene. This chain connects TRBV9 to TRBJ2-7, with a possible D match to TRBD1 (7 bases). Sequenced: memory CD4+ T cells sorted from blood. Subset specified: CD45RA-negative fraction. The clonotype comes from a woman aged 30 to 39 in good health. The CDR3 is CASSHNRGGDEQYF. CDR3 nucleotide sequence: TGTGCCAGCAGCCATAACAGGGGCGGGGACGAGCAGTACTTC.